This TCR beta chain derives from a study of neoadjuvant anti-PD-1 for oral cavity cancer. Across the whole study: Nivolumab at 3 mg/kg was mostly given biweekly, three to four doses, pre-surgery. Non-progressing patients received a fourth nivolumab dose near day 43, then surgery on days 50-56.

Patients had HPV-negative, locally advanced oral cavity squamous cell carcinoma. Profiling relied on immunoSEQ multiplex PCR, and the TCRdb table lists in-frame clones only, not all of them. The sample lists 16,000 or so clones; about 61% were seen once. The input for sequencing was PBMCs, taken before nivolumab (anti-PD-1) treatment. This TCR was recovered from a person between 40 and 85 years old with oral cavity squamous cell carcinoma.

The CDR3 protein is CASSVGILTDTQYF. In DNA form, the CDR3 reads TGTGCCAGCAGCGTAGGTATCCTCACAGATACGCAGTATTTT. This rearrangement joins TRBV9 to TRBJ2-3; D is uncertain. This CDR3 spans 14 amino acids. The V gene lost 0 bases and the J gene lost 2 bases, with 7 bases spanning the gap. Germline values: CDR1 SGDLS, CDR2 YYNGEE.